This T cell receptor (beta chain) appears in the sequencing data of a study of T cells after yellow fever vaccination. Study results and caveats: Post-booster repertoires again held most primary-vaccination clones (roughly 95% CD4, over 80% CD8).

A 5'RACE template-switching step, the method used to make TCR cDNA, added a universal primer site and UMIs. In TCRdb, the 5' RACE reads were re-called with MiXCR into one record per CDR3 protein. Of roughly 350,000 distinct CDR3 sequences in the sample, over 4% were seen once. The CDR3 contains 14 residues. The germline V gene encodes CDR1 SGHRS and CDR2 YFSETQ. This clonotype has only a few counts. Antigen specificity is unknown. At one of its ends the junction is not consistent with the germline gene, which may arise from a read error. The TCR comes from a man aged 18 to 29 who received the YFV17D yellow fever vaccine. The specimen was PBMCs, collected 5 days after the yellow fever booster vaccination. This chain uses TRBV5-1 with TRBJ2-3; TRBD2 matches 8 bases. The CDR3 coding sequence is TGCGCCAGCAGCTTGAGCGGGAGCACATATACGCAGTATTTT. It specifies CASSLSGSTYTQYF.